The clone carrying this T cell receptor (beta chain) was observed a single time. V dropped 5 bases and J dropped 9; count of bases not matched to a gene: 10. Per the germline V gene, CDR1 is MDHEN and CDR2 is SYDVKM. This CDR3 has 14 amino acids. This entry comes from a study of T cells in tuberculosis. Libraries were prepared by immunoSEQ multiplex PCR; TCRdb keeps only in-frame clonotypes and omits some of them. The data hold some 31,000 clones, with just over 90% observed a single time. The chain joins TRBV28 to TRBJ2-4, with 7 bases fitting TRBD2. The receptor was isolated from a donor between 10 and 35 years old with latent tuberculosis or without tuberculosis infection. The material sequenced was PBMCs. The CDR3 sequence is CASSLAGVAGIQYF. CDR3 nucleotides: TGTGCCAGCAGTCTCGCGGGAGTCGCGGGCATTCAGTACTTC.